The clone carrying this T cell receptor (beta chain) has just a few counts. Its antigen is not identified. This sample was included in a study of human T cells and chemical hapten exposure. Study-level points and caveats: While controls formed fewer of them, expanded TCRs formed significantly more large CDR3 similarity clusters.

Documented time point: patch test 2, 6 weeks after DPC sensitization. The sample's treatment: therapeutic diphenylcyclopropenone sensitization with weekly scalp DPC. In the original analysis: Sample TCR counts, which ranged from 23,224 to 690,600, had a median of around 96,000. Each CDR3 protein is one row after TCRdb ran MiXCR on the RACE reads. These V and J calls are TCRdb output, not the study's own analysis. In the table there are 85,000 to 100,000 distinct CDR3 sequences, approximately 11% of which are singletons. Looked up from germline, CDR1 is DFQATT and CDR2 is SNEGSKA (reference sequence). Trimming stripped 6 bases from V and 1 base from J, with 12 bases between. This CDR3 region has 14 residues.

The clonotype comes from a man aged 35-49 years with alopecia areata. Some clones in this sample may be carry-over from other donors' samples. V usage is TRBV20-1 and J usage is TRBJ2-2; perhaps TRBD1 as D (5 bases). Sample: whole blood, taken in connection with sensitization to the hapten diphenylcyclopropenone (DPC). CDR3 DNA: TGCAGTGCCCCGACGCAGGGGAACACCGGGGAGCTGTTTTTT. This gives the protein CSAPTQGNTGELFF.